The 23 T cell receptor beta chains reported below all come from one sample, sequenced in a study of T cell responses to AZD1222 COVID-19 vaccine. The table came from immunoSEQ multiplex PCR; TCRdb's copy has only in-frame clones and leaves some out. The sample has 110,000 or so clones; roughly 84% are singletons. Sequenced material: peripheral blood, taken 28 days after the second AZD1222 dose. Receptors were obtained from an adult who received the AZD1222 COVID-19 vaccine.

DNA for the CDR3: TGTGCCAGCAGCTTAGCGACCTATCAGCCCCAGCATTTT. It encodes CASSLATYQPQHF. The chain employs TRBV7-9 and TRBJ1-5, with D uncertain. The CDR3 has 13 residues. Germline CDR1 SEHNR, CDR2 FQNEAQ (reference sequence). V shed 0 bases and J shed 5 bases, with 5 bases lying between them.

The V and J genes are TRBV5-1 and TRBJ2-7; TRBD2 matches at 12 bases. V lost 0 bases, J lost 2 bases, and 0 bases stayed unmatched. CDR1 and CDR2 from the germline V gene are SGHRS and YFSETQ. This CDR3 region has 15 residues. This chain's CDR3 is CASSLASGRAYEQYF. The CDR3 DNA follows: TGCGCCAGCAGCTTGGCTAGCGGGAGGGCCTACGAGCAGTACTTC.

The chain is built from TRBV5-1 and TRBJ2-5, with 14 bases that match TRBD2. Germline loops: CDR1 SGHRS, CDR2 YFSETQ. CDR3 length: 15 amino acids. Germline trimming cut 3 bases from V and 5 bases from J; bases unmatched to any gene: 3. CDR3 bases: TGCGCCAGCAGCTGGGGACTAGCGGGAGTGGAGACCCAGTACTTC. As protein: CASSWGLAGVETQYF. Based on the CDR3 plus reference TRBV5-1 and TRBJ2-5, the full variable domain is KAGVTQTPRYLIKTRGQQVTLSCSPISGHRSVSWYQQTPGQGLQFLFEYFSETQRNKGNFPGRFSGRQFSNSRSEMNVSTLELGDSALYLCASSWGLAGVETQYFGPGTRLLVL.

CDR3 region: CASSFSGSRYGYTF. CDR3 nucleotide sequence: TGTGCCAGCAGTTTTTCCGGGTCCCGCTATGGCTACACCTTC. The chain uses TRBV28 and TRBJ1-2; D is undetermined. Germline CDR1 is MDHEN and CDR2 is SYDVKM. V lost 3 bases and J lost 4, with 12 bases in between. The CDR3 is 14 residues long.

The rearrangement links TRBV7-2 to TRBJ1-5, with D possibly TRBD1 on 6 matching bases. The CDR3 loop spans 17 amino acids. Germline V gene data show CDR1 as SGHTA and CDR2 as FQGNSA. With 8 bases removed from V and 0 bases from J, the gap between germline ends came to 20 bases. CDR3 DNA sequence: TGTGCCAGCTCAAGAGTGGGGGGCGCGGATAGCAATCAGCCCCAGCATTTT. Translated, it gives CASSRVGGADSNQPQHF.

V and J are TRBV4-3 and TRBJ1-1; 7 nucleotides agree with TRBD1. CDR1 is LGHNA, CDR2 YSLEER, per germline. With V trimmed by 0 bases and J by 5 bases, 9 bases remained unmatched. This CDR3 is 16 amino acids long. The CDR3 bases are TGCGCCAGCAGCCAAGATTTTGCCAGGGGGAGAACTGAAGCTTTCTTT. Translation gives CASSQDFARGRTEAFF.

This chain joins TRBV18 and TRBJ1-2, with 10 bases lining up with TRBD1. V was clipped by 6 bases and J by 5 bases; unmatched bases: 9. Germline V CDR1 and CDR2: KGHSH, LQKENI. This CDR3 contains 15 residues. For the CDR3, the DNA is TGTGCCAGCTCTATTGGGACAGGGGAAGGATATGGCTACACCTTC. It codes for CASSIGTGEGYGYTF. Drawing the rest from reference TRBV18 and TRBJ1-2, the complete variable domain is NAGVMQNPRHLVRRRGQEARLRCSPMKGHSHVYWYRQLPEEGLKFMVYLQKENIIDESGMPKERFSAEFPKEGPSILRIQQVVRGDSAAYFCASSIGTGEGYGYTFGSGTRLTVV.

This chain connects TRBV6-5 to TRBJ1-5; 8 nucleotides line up with TRBD1. CDR3 size: 16 residues. CDR1 MNHEY and CDR2 SVGAGI come from the germline V gene. Trimming took 4 bases from V and 5 from J; bases not matched to a gene: 10. CDR3 region: CASSSSDRGFYQPQHF. The CDR3 nucleotides read TGTGCCAGCAGTTCGTCAGACAGGGGTTTTTATCAGCCCCAGCATTTT.

The chain links TRBV13 to TRBJ2-7; 10 bases are a match to TRBD2. V dropped 7 bases and J dropped 4; count of bases not matched to a gene: 7. The CDR3 sequence is 14 residues long. Germline-derived CDR1 and CDR2 are PRHDT and FYEKMQ (reference sequence). The CDR3 DNA is TGTGCCAGCACCGGGGCTAGCGGGAGTTACGAGCAGTACTTC. It translates to CASTGASGSYEQYF.

This sequence joins TRBV3-1 (or the pseudogene TRBV3-2) and TRBJ2-7; D uncertain. This CDR3 is 14 amino acids long. Germline-derived CDR1 and CDR2 are LGHDT and YNNKEL (reference sequence). V was cut by 1 base and J by 1 base, with 8 bases left in between. The chain's CDR3 is CASSQGPLSYEQYF. The CDR3, as DNA: TGTGCCAGCAGCCAAGGTCCACTTTCCTACGAGCAGTACTTC.

The V and J genes are TRBV27 and TRBJ1-1; TRBD1 might be the D (5 bases). The V end was cut by 8 bases, the J end by 0 bases, with 19 bases between. Germline CDR1 MNHEY, CDR2 SMNVEV (reference sequence). The CDR3 runs to 16 residues. This CDR3 reads CASHRGRAWMNTEAFF. In nucleotides, the CDR3 is TGTGCCAGCCATAGGGGCAGGGCTTGGATGAACACTGAAGCTTTCTTT.

The chain joins TRBV28 to TRBJ2-7, with no clear D. Germline values: CDR1 MDHEN, CDR2 SYDVKM. Between the trimmed V and J ends, which lost 7 bases and 2 bases, there was a span of 12 bases. This CDR3 is 13 amino acids long. The CDR3 DNA follows: TGTGCCAGCATGGAGCCGAATACCTACGAGCAGTACTTC. As protein: CASMEPNTYEQYF.

This clone showed up just once. V and J are TRBV29-1 and TRBJ2-2, with D perhaps matching TRBD1 or TRBD2 (5 bases each). Trimming took off 5 bases at V and 0 bases at J, with 25 bases between the two ends. Germline CDR1 is SQVTM and CDR2 is ANQGSEA. This CDR3 region has 19 residues. The CDR3 sequence: CSVLPQRVTGRTNTGELFF. In nucleotides, the CDR3 is TGCAGCGTTCTCCCCCAAAGAGTAACGGGACGTACGAACACCGGGGAGCTGTTTTTT.

The V and J genes are TRBV29-1 and TRBJ2-4, with TRBD2 identical over 7 bases. Germline V gene sequence: CDR1 SQVTM, CDR2 ANQGSEA. This CDR3 contains 13 residues. With 4 bases clipped from V and 8 bases from J, the junction kept 8 bases outside the gene matches. CDR3 coding DNA: TGCAGCGTTGGGGCTAGCGGCGGGGACATTCAGTACTTC. Protein: CSVGASGGDIQYF.

This rearrangement joins TRBV2 to TRBJ1-6, with 7 bases aligning to TRBD1. Germline trimming cut 5 bases from V and 7 bases from J; bases unmatched to any gene: 11. The CDR3 is made up of 16 amino acids. Looked up from germline, CDR1 is SNHLY and CDR2 is FYNNEI. CDR3 sequence (DNA): TGTGCCAGCAGTTCCGACAGGGCTGGTATGAATTCACCCCTCCACTTT. Translated: CASSSDRAGMNSPLHF.

The chain carries TRBV6-6 and TRBJ2-3; D ambiguous. V lost 4 bases, J lost 0 bases, and 11 bases lay in between. The CDR3 sequence is 15 residues long. Germline CDR1 and CDR2: MNHNY and SVGAGI (reference sequence). In DNA form, the CDR3 reads TGTGCCAGCAGTTCTCCAGGAGAAAGCACAGATACGCAGTATTTT. This sequence encodes CASSSPGESTDTQYF.

The chain joins TRBV6-5 to TRBJ2-1, with 7 nucleotides matching TRBD1. Trimming removed 5 bases from V and 3 bases from J; junction bases left unmatched: 7. Germline-derived CDR1 and CDR2 are MNHEY and SVGAGI. CDR3 length: 15 residues. In DNA form, the CDR3 reads TGTGCCAGCAGTCCCGGGACAGAGGTCTACAATGAGCAGTTCTTC. Residues: CASSPGTEVYNEQFF.

Worth noting for this clone: The sample holds other DNA sequences that translate to the same CDR3. The gene calls are TRBV18 and TRBJ1-4; D gene unclear. In germline, CDR1 is KGHSH, CDR2 LQKENI. The CDR3 consists of 14 residues. The germline V and J ends were trimmed by 3 bases and 0 bases, with 5 bases remaining between them. In nucleotides, the CDR3 is TGTGCCAGCTCACCCGGAGCAACTAATGAAAAACTGTTTTTT. It yields the protein CASSPGATNEKLFF.

This chain links TRBV3-1 (or the pseudogene TRBV3-2) with TRBJ1-5; perhaps TRBD1 as D (6 bases). The CDR3 length is 16 residues. Germline CDR1 is LGHDT and CDR2 is YNNKEL (reference sequence). V lost 0 bases, J lost 5 bases, and 14 bases lay in between. The CDR3 reads CASSQESGDPHQPQHF. In nucleotides, the CDR3 is TGTGCCAGCAGCCAAGAGTCAGGGGACCCCCATCAGCCCCAGCATTTT.

V and J are TRBV7-9 and TRBJ1-2; 8 bases map to TRBD1. This CDR3 spans 15 amino acids. The germline V gene has CDR1 SEHNR and CDR2 FQNEAQ (reference sequence). V was pared by 2 bases and J by 5 bases, with 7 bases of the junction left unmatched. The CDR3 DNA follows: TGTGCCAGCAGCTTAAATCAGGGGGCAAAATATGGCTACACCTTC. Encoded protein: CASSLNQGAKYGYTF.

The chain carries TRBV27 and TRBJ2-2; D might be TRBD2 (6 bases). V lost 0 bases and J lost 5, with 16 bases in between. The CDR3 spans 17 residues. Germline loops: CDR1 MNHEY, CDR2 SMNVEV (reference sequence). The CDR3 here is CASSLSVWGLGTGELFF. In DNA form, the CDR3 reads TGTGCCAGCAGTTTATCGGTCTGGGGACTCGGGACCGGGGAGCTGTTTTTT.

This chain links TRBV4-2 with TRBJ2-1; TRBD2 might be the D (6 bases). The germline V gene encodes CDR1 LGHNA and CDR2 YNFKEQ. The V end was cut by 4 bases, the J end by 6 bases, with 13 bases between. This CDR3 spans 14 amino acids. CDR3 in DNA: TGTGCCAGCAGCCCGCCGGGACTTACCAATGAGCAGTTCTTC. Protein: CASSPPGLTNEQFF.

The chain links TRBV7-8 to TRBJ2-3; 7 bases agree with TRBD1. From germline, CDR1 is SGHVS and CDR2 FQNEAQ. This CDR3 is 14 amino acids long. Losses at the gene ends were 5 bases for V and 1 base for J; bases not matched to a gene: 3. CDR3 loop: CASSRGQGTDTQYF. CDR3 sequence (DNA): TGTGCCAGCAGCCGAGGACAGGGCACAGATACGCAGTATTTT.